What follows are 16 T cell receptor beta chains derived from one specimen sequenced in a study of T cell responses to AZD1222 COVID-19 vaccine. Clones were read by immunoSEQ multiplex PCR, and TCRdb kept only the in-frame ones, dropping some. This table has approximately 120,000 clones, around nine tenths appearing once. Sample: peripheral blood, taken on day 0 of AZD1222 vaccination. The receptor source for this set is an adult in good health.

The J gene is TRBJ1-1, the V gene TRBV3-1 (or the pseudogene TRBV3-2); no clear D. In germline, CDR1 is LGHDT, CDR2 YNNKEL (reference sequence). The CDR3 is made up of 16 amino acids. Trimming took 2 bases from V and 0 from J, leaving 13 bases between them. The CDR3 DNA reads TGTGCCAGCAGCCAACCGAAAATCTCCGTGAACACTGAAGCTTTCTTT. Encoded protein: CASSQPKISVNTEAFF.

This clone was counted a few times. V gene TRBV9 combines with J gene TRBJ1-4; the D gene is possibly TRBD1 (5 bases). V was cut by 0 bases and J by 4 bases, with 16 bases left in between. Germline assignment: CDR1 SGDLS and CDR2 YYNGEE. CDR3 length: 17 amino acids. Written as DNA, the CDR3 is TGTGCCAGCAGCGTAGGGGATCAGGGTGCTCGTAATGAAAAACTGTTTTTT. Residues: CASSVGDQGARNEKLFF.

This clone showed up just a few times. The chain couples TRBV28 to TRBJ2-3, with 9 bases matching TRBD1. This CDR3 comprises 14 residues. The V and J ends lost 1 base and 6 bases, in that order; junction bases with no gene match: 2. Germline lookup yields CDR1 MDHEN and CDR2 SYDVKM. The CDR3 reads CASSLYRGPDTQYF. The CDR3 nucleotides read TGTGCCAGCAGTTTATACAGGGGGCCGGATACGCAGTATTTT.

This CDR3 is CASSAGASSPQYF. The CDR3 bases are TGTGCCAGCAGCGCAGGGGCTAGCTCGCCGCAGTATTTT. This chain joins TRBV11-3 and TRBJ2-3; perhaps TRBD1 as D (6 bases). Trimming pared 5 bases from V and 10 bases from J, leaving 16 bases between. There are 13 residues in the CDR3. CDR1 and CDR2 (germline): SGHNT, YENEEA.

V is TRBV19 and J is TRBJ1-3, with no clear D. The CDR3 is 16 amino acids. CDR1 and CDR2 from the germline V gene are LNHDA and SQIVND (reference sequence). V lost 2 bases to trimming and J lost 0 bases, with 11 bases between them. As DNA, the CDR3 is TGTGCCAGTAGTATACCATCCCTTCTCTCTGGAAACACCATATATTTT. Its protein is CASSIPSLLSGNTIYF.

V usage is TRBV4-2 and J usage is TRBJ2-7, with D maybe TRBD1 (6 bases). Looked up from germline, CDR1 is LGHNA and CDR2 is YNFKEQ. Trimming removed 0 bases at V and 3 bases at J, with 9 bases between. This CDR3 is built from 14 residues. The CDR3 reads CASSQDLGGYEQYF. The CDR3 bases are TGTGCCAGCAGCCAAGATCTAGGGGGCTACGAGCAGTACTTC.

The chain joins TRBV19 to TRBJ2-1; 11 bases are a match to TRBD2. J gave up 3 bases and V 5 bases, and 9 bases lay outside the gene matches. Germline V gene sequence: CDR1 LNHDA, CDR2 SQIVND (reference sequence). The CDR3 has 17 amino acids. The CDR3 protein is CASSDLAGGPGYNEQFF. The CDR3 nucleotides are TGTGCCAGTAGTGATTTAGCGGGAGGGCCGGGCTACAATGAGCAGTTCTTC.

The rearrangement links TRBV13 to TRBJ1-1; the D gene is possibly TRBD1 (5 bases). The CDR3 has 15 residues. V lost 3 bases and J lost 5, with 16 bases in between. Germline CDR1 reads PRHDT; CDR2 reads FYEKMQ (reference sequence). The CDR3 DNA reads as TGTGCCAGCAGCTTCCCGACAGTGTCGGGAACTGAAGCTTTCTTT. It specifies CASSFPTVSGTEAFF.

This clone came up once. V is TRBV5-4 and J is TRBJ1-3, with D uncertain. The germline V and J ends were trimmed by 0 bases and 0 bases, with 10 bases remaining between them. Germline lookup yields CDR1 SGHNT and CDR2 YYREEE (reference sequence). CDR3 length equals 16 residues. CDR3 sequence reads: CASSLVPAASGNTIYF. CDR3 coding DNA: TGTGCCAGCAGCTTGGTTCCCGCAGCCTCTGGAAACACCATATATTTT. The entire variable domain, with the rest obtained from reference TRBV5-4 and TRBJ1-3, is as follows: ETGVTQSPTHLIKTRGQQVTLRCSSQSGHNTVSWYQQALGQGPQFIFQYYREEENGRGNFPPRFSGLQFPNYSSELNVNALELDDSALYLCASSLVPAASGNTIYFGEGSWLTVV.

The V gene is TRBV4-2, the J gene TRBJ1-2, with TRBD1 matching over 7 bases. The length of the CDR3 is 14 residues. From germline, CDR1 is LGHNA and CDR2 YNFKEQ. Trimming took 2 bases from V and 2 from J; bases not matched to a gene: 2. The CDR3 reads CASSQSTGNYGYTF. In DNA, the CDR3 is TGTGCCAGCAGCCAATCGACAGGGAACTATGGCTACACCTTC.

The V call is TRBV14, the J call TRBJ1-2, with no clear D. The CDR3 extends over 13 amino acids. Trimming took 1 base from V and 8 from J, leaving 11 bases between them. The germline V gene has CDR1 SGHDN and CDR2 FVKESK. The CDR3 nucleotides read TGTGCCAGCAGCCAAGTAGACTCCGGGGGCTACACCTTC. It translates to CASSQVDSGGYTF. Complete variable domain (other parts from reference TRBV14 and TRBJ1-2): EAGVTQFPSHSVIEKGQTVTLRCDPISGHDNLYWYRRVMGKEIKFLLHFVKESKQDESGMPNNRFLAERTGGTYSTLKVQPAELEDSGVYFCASSQVDSGGYTFGSGTRLTVV.

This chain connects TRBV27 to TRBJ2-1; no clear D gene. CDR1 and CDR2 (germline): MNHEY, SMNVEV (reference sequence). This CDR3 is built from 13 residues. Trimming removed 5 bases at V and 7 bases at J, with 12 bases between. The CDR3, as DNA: TGTGCCAGCAGTCTGGCCGGGTTTAATGAGCAGTTCTTC. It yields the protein CASSLAGFNEQFF.

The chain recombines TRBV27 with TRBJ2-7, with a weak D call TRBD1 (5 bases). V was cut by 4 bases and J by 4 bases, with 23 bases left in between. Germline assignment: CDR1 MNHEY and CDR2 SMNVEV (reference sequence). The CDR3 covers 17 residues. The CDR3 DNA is TGTGCCAGCAGTTCGACGCCCCTTCGGCCAGGGAAGTACGAGCAGTACTTC. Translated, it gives CASSSTPLRPGKYEQYF.

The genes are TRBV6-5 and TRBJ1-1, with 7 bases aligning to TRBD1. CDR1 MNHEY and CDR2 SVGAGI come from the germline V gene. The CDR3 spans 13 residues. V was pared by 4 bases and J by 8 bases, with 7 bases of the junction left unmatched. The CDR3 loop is CASSSPQGREAFF. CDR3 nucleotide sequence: TGTGCCAGCAGTTCCCCACAGGGGAGGGAAGCTTTCTTT.

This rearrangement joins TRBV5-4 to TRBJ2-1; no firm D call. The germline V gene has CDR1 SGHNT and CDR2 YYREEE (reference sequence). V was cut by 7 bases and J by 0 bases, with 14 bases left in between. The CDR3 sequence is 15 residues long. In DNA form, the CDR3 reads TGTGCCAGCTATGCAGCAATTGGCTCCTACAATGAGCAGTTCTTC. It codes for CASYAAIGSYNEQFF.

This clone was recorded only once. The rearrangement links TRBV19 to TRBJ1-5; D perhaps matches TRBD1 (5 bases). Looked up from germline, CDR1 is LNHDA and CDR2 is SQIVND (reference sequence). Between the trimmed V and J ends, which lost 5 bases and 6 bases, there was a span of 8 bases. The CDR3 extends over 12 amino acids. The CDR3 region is CASSGQGQPQHF. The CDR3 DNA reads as TGTGCCAGTAGTGGACAAGGTCAGCCCCAGCATTTT.